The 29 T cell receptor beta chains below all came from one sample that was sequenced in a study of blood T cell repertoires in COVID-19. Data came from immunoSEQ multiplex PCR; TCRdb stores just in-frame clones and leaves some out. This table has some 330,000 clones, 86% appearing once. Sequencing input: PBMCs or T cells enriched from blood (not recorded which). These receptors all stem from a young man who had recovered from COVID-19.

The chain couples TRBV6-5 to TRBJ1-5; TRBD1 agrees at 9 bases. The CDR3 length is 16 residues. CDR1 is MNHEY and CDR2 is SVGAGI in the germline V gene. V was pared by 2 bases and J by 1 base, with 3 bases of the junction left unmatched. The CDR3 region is CASSYADRGSNQPQHF. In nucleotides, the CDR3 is TGTGCCAGCAGTTACGCAGACAGGGGGAGCAATCAGCCCCAGCATTTT.

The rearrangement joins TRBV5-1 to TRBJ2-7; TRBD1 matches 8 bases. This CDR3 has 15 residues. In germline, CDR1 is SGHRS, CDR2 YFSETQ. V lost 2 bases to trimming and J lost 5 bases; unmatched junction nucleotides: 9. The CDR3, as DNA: TGCGCCAGCAGCTTAGATGGGGCAGGGGGCAACGAGCAGTACTTC. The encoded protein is CASSLDGAGGNEQYF. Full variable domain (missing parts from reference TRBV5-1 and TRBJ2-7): KAGVTQTPRYLIKTRGQQVTLSCSPISGHRSVSWYQQTPGQGLQFLFEYFSETQRNKGNFPGRFSGRQFSNSRSEMNVSTLELGDSALYLCASSLDGAGGNEQYFGPGTRLTVT.

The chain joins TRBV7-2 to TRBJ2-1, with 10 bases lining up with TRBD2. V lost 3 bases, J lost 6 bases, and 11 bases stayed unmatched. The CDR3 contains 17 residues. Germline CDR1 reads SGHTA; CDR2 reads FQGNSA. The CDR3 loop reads CASSFLAGAPSLNEQFF. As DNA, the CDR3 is TGTGCCAGCAGCTTCCTAGCGGGAGCTCCCTCCCTCAATGAGCAGTTCTTC. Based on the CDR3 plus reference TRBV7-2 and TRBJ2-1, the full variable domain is GAGVSQSPSNKVTEKGKDVELRCDPISGHTALYWYRQSLGQGLEFLIYFQGNSAPDKSGLPSDRFSAERTGGSVSTLTIQRTQQEDSAVYLCASSFLAGAPSLNEQFFGPGTRLTVL.

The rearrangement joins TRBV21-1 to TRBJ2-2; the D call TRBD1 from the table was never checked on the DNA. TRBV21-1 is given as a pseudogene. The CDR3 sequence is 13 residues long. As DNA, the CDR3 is TGTGCCAGCAGTCTAGACAGGGCCGGGGAGCTGTTTTTT. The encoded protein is CASSLDRAGELFF.

CDR3 loop: CASSSGQGLGDTQYF. CDR3 in DNA: TGTGCCAGCAGCTCAGGACAGGGGTTGGGGGATACGCAGTATTTT. The rearrangement links TRBV5-4 to TRBJ2-3; 9 bases align to TRBD1. The germline V gene encodes CDR1 SGHNT and CDR2 YYREEE (reference sequence). This CDR3 is 15 amino acids long. With V trimmed by 3 bases and J by 6 bases, 8 bases remained unmatched.

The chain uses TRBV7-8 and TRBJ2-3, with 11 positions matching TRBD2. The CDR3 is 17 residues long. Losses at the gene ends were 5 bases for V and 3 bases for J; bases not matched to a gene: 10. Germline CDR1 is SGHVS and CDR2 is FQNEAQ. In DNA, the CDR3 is TGTGCCAGCAGCCCGACACCGGGACTAGCGGTTACAGATACGCAGTATTTT. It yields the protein CASSPTPGLAVTDTQYF.

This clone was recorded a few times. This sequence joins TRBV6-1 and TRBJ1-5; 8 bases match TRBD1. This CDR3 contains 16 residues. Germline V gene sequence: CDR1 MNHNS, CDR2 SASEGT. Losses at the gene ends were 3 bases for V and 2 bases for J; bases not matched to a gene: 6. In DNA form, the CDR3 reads TGTGCCAGCAGTGACACACCGGGACAGGGCAATCAGCCCCAGCATTTT. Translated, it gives CASSDTPGQGNQPQHF.

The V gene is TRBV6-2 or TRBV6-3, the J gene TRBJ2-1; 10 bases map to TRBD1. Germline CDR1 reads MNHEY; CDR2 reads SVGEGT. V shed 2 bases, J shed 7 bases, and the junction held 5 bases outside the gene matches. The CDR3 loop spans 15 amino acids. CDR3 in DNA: TGTGCCAGCAGTTACCGGGACAGGGGACTAAATGAGCAGTTCTTC. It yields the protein CASSYRDRGLNEQFF.

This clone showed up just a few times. CDR3 residues: CASSRHPGTSGRSYGYEQYF. The CDR3 nucleotides read TGCGCCAGCAGCCGACACCCCGGGACTAGCGGGAGAAGTTACGGCTACGAGCAGTACTTC. The chain uses TRBV4-1 and TRBJ2-7; 14 nucleotides line up with TRBD2. Germline CDR1 MGHRA, CDR2 YSYEKL. This CDR3 has 20 amino acids. V was pared by 4 bases and J by 3 bases, with 17 bases of the junction left unmatched.

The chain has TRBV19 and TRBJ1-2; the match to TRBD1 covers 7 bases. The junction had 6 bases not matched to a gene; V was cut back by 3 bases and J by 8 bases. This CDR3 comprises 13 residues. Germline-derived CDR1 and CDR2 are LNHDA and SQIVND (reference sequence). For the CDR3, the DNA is TGTGCCAGTAGTATCTGGAGGGGGCAAGGCTACACCTTC. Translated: CASSIWRGQGYTF.

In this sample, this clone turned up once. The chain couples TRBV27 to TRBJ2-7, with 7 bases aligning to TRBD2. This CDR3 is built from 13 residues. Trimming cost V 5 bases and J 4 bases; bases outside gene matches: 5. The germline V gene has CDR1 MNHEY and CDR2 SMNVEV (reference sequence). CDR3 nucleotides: TGTGCCAGCAGTCCGTTAGCGGGTTACGAGCAGTACTTC. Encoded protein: CASSPLAGYEQYF.

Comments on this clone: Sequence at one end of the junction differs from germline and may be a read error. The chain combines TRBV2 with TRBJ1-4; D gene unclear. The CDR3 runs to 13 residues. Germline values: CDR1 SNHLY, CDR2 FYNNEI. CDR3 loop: CASSEDLTRECEF. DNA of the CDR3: TGTGCCAGCAGCGAAGACCTTACGCGCGAATGTGAATTT.

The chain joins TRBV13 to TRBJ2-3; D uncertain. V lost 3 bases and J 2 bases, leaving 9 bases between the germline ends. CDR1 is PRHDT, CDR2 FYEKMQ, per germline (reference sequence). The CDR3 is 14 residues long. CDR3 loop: CASSLGRITDTQYF. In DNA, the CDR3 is TGTGCCAGCAGCTTGGGCCGGATCACAGATACGCAGTATTTT.

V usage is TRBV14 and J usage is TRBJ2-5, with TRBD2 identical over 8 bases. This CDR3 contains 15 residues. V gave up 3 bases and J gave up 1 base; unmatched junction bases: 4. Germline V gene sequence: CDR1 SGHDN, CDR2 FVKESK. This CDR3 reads CASSHRTSLQETQYF. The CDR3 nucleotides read TGTGCCAGCAGCCATAGGACTAGCCTCCAAGAGACCCAGTACTTC.

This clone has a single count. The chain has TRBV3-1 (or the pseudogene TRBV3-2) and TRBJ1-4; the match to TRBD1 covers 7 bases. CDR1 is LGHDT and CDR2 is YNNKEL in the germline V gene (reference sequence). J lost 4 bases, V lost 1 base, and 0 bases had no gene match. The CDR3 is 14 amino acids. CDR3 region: CASSQGQGNEKLFF. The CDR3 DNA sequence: TGTGCCAGCAGCCAAGGACAGGGTAATGAAAAACTGTTTTTT.

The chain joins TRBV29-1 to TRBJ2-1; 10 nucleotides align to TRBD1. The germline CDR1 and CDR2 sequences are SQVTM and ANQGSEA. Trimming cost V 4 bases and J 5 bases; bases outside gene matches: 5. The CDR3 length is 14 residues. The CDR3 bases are TGCAGCGTTGCCCGGGACAGGGGCAACAATGAGCAGTTCTTC. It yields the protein CSVARDRGNNEQFF.

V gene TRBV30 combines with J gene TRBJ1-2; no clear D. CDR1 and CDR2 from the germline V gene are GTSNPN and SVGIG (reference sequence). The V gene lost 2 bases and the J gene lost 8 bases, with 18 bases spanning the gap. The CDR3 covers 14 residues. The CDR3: CAWSPGLYYEGYTF. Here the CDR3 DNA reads TGTGCCTGGAGTCCCGGACTCTACTATGAAGGCTACACCTTC.

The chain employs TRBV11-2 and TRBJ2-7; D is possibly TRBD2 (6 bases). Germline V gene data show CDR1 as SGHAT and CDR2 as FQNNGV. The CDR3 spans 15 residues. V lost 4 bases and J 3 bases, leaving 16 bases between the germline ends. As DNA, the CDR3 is TGTGCCAGCAGCTCCCCCTTAGCGGCCAACTACGAGCAGTACTTC. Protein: CASSSPLAANYEQYF.

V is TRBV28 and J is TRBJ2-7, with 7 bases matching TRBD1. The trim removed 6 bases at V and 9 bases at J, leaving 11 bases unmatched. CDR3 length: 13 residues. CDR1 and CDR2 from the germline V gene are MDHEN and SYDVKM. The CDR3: CASSPDRAWRQYF. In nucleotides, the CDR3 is TGTGCCAGCAGCCCTGACAGGGCCTGGAGGCAGTACTTC.

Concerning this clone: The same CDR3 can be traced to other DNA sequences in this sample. The CDR3 is CASSLGGTVNSPLHF. CDR3 DNA sequence: TGTGCCAGCAGTTTAGGAGGGACGGTCAATTCACCCCTCCACTTT. The chain employs TRBV27 and TRBJ1-6; tentative D call: TRBD1 (5 bases). The ends were cut back, 2 bases at V and 7 bases at J, with 12 bases in the middle. This CDR3 spans 15 amino acids. Germline V gives CDR1 MNHEY, CDR2 SMNVEV (reference sequence).

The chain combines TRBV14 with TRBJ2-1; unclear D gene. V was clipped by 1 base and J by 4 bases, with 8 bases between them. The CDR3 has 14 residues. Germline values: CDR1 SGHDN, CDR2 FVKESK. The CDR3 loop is CASSQALLYNEQFF. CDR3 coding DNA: TGTGCCAGCAGCCAAGCCCTGCTATACAATGAGCAGTTCTTC.

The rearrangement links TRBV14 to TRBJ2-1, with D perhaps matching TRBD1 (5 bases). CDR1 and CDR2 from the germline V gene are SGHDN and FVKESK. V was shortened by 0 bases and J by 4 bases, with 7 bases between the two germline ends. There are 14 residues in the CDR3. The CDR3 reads CASSQDGAYNEQFF. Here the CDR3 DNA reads TGTGCCAGCAGCCAAGATGGGGCGTACAATGAGCAGTTCTTC.

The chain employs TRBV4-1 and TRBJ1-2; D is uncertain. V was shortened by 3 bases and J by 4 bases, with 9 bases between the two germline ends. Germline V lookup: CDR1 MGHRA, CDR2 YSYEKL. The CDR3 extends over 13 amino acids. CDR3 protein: CASSQGGGYGYTF. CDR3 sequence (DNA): TGCGCCAGCAGCCAGGGCGGAGGCTATGGCTACACCTTC.

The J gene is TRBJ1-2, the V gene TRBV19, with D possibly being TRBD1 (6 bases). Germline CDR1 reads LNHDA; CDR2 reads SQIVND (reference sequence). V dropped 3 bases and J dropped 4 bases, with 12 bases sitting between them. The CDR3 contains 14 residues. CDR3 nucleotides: TGTGCCAGTAGTATGCAGGGGCCCGGCTATGGCTACACCTTC. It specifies CASSMQGPGYGYTF.

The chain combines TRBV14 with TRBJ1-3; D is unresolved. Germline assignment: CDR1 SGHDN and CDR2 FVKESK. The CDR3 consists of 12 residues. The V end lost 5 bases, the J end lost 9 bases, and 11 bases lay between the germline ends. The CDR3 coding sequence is TGTGCCAGCAGCTCGCAGGCAGGCACCATATATTTT. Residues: CASSSQAGTIYF. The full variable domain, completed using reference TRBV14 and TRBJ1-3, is EAGVTQFPSHSVIEKGQTVTLRCDPISGHDNLYWYRRVMGKEIKFLLHFVKESKQDESGMPNNRFLAERTGGTYSTLKVQPAELEDSGVYFCASSSQAGTIYFGEGSWLTVV.

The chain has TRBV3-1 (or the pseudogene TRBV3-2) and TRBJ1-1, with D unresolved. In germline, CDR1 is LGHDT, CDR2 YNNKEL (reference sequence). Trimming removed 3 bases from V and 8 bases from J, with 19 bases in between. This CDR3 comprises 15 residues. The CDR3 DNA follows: TGTGCCAGCAGCCAGTTTGGCGGTGGTCCTAGAGAAGCTTTCTTT. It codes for CASSQFGGGPREAFF.

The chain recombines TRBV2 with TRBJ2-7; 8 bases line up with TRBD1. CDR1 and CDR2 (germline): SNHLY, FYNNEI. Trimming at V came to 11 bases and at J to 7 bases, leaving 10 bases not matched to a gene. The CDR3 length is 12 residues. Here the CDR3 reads CASRTGLGEQYF. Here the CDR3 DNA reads TGTGCCTCCCGGACAGGGTTAGGAGAGCAGTACTTC.

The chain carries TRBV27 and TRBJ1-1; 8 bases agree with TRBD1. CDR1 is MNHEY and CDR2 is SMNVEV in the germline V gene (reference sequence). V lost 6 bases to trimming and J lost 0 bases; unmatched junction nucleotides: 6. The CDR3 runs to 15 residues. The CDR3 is CASSQGAGMNTEAFF. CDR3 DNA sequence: TGTGCCAGCAGCCAGGGGGCGGGCATGAACACTGAAGCTTTCTTT.

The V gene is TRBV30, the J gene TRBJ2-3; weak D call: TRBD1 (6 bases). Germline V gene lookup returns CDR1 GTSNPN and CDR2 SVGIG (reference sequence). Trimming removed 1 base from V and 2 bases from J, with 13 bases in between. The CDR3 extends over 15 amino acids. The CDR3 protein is CAWSDREPHTDTQYF. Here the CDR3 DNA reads TGTGCCTGGAGTGACAGGGAGCCTCACACAGATACGCAGTATTTT.